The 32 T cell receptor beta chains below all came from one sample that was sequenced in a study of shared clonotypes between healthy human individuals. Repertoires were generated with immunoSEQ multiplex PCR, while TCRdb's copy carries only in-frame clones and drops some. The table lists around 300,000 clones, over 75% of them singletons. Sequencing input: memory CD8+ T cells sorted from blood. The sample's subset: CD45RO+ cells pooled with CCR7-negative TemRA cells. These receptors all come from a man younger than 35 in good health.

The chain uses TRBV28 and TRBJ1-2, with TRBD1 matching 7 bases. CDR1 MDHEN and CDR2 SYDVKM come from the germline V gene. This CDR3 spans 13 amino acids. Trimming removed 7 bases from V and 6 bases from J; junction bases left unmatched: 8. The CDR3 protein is CASKRGGGNGYTF. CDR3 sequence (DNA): TGTGCCAGCAAGCGGGGAGGGGGCAATGGCTACACCTTC.

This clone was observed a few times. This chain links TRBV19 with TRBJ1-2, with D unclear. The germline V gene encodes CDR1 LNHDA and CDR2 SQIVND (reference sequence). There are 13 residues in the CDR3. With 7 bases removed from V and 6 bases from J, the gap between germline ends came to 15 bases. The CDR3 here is CASTFGLLDGYTF. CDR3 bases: TGTGCCAGTACCTTCGGGCTATTGGATGGCTACACCTTC.

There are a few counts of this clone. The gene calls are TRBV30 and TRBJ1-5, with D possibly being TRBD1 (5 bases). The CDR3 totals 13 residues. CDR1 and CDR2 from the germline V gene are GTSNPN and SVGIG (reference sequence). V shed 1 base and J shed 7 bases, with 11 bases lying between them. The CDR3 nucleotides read TGTGCCTGGAGTGAGGCAGGGAACCAGCCCCAGCATTTT. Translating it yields CAWSEAGNQPQHF.

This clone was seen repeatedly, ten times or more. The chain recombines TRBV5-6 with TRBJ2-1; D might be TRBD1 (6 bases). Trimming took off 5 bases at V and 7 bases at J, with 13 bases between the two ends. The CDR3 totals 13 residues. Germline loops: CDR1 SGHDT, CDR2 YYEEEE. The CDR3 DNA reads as TGTGCCAGCAGAGGACAGAGCTTGAATGAGCAGTTCTTC. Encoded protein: CASRGQSLNEQFF.

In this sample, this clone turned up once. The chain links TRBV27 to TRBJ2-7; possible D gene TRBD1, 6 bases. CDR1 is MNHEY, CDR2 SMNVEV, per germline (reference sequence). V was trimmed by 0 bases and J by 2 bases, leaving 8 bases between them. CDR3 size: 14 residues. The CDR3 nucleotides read TGTGCCAGCAGTTTATCAGGACAGACCTACGAGCAGTACTTC. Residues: CASSLSGQTYEQYF.

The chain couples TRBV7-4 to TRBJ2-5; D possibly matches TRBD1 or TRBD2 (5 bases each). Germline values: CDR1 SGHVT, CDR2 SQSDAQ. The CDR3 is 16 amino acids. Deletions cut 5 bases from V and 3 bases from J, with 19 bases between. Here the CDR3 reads CASSPSGAGKKETQYF. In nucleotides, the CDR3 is TGTGCCAGCAGCCCCTCCGGGGCAGGGAAGAAAGAGACCCAGTACTTC.

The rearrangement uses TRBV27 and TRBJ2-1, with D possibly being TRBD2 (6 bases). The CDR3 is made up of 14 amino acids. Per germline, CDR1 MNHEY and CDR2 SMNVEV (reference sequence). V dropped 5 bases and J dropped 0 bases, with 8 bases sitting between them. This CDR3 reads CASSRGSSYNEQFF. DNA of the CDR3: TGTGCCAGCAGTCGGGGGAGCTCCTACAATGAGCAGTTCTTC.

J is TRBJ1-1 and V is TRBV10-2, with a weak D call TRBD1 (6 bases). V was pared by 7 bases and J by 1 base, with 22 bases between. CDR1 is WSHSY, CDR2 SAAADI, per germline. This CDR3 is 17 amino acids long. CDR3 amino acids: CASTTLWARTENTEAFF. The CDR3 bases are TGCGCCAGCACGACCCTTTGGGCCCGGACAGAGAACACTGAAGCTTTCTTT.

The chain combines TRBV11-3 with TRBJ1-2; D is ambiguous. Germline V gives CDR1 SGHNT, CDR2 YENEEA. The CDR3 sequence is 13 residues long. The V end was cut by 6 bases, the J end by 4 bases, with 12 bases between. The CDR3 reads CASRYKHSYGYTF. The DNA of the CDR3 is TGTGCCAGCAGATATAAACACTCCTATGGCTACACCTTC.

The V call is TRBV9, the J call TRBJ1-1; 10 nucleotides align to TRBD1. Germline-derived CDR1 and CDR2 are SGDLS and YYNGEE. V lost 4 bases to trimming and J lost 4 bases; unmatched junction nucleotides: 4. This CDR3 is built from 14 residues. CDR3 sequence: CASSPWTGGTEAFF. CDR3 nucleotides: TGTGCCAGCAGCCCGTGGACAGGGGGCACTGAAGCTTTCTTT.

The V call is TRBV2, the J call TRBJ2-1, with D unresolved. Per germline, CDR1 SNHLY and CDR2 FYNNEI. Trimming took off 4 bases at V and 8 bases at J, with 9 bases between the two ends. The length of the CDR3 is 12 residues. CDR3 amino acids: CASSAPRYEQFF. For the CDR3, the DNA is TGTGCCAGCAGTGCTCCGCGGTATGAGCAGTTCTTC.

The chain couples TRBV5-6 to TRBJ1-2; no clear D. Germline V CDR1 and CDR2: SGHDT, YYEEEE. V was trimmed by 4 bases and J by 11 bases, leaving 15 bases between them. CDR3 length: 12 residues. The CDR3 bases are TGTGCCAGCAGCGTGGAGCTTGAGAGTTACACCTTC. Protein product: CASSVELESYTF.

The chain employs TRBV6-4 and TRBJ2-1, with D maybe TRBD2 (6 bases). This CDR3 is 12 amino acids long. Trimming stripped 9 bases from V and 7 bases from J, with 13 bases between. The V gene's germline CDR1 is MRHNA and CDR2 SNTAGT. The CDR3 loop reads CARWGEPNEQFF. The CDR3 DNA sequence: TGTGCCAGATGGGGGGAACCGAATGAGCAGTTCTTC.

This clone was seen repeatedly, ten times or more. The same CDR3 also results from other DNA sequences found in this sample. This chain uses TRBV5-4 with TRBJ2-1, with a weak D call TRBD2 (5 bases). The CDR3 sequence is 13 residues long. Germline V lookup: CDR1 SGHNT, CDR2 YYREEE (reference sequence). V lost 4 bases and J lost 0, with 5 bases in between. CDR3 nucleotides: TGTGCCAGCAGCGGGAGCTCCTACAATGAGCAGTTCTTC. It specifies CASSGSSYNEQFF.

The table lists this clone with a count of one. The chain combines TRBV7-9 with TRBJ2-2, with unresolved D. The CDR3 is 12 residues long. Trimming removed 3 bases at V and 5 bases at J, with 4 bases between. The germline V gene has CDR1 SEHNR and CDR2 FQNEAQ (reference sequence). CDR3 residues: CASSLVTGELFF. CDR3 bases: TGTGCCAGCAGCTTGGTGACCGGGGAGCTGTTTTTT.

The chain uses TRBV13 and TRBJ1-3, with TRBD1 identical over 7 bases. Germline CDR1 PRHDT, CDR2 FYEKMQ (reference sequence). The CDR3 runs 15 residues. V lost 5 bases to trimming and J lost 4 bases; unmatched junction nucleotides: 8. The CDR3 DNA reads TGTGCCAGCAGCGGTCAGGGGGTGACCGGAAACACCATATATTTT. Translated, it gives CASSGQGVTGNTIYF.

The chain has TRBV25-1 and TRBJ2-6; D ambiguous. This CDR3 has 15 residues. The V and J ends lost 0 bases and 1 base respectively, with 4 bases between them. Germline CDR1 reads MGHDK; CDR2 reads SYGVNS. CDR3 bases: TGTGCCAGCAGTGAATATAAGTCTGGGGCCAACGTCCTGACTTTC. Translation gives CASSEYKSGANVLTF. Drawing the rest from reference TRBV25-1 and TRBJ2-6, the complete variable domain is EADIYQTPRYLVIGTGKKITLECSQTMGHDKMYWYQQDPGMELHLIHYSYGVNSTEKGDLSSESTVSRIRTEHFPLTLESARPSHTSQYLCASSEYKSGANVLTFGAGSRLTVL.

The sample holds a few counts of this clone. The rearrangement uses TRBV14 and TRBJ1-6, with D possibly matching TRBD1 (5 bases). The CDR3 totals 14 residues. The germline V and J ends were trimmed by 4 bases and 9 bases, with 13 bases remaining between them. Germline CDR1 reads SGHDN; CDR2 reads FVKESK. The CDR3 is CASSLVDSASPLHF. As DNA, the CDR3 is TGTGCCAGCAGCCTCGTTGACAGTGCTTCACCCCTCCACTTT.

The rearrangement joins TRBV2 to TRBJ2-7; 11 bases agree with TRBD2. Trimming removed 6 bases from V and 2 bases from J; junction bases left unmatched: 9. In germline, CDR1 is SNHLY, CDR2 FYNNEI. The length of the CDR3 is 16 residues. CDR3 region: CASSSSGLAGTYEQYF. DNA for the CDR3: TGTGCCAGCAGCTCCTCCGGACTAGCGGGTACCTACGAGCAGTACTTC.

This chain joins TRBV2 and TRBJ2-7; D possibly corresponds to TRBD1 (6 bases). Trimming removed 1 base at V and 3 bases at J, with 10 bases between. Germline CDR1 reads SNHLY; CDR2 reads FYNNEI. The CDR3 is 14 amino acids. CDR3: CASSEGTARYEQYF. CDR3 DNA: TGTGCCAGCAGTGAAGGGACAGCCCGCTACGAGCAGTACTTC.

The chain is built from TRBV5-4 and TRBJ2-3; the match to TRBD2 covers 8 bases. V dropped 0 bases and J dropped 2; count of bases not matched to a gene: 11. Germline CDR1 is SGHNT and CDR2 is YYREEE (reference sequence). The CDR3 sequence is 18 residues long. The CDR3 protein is CASSLVPGRGGTTDTQYF. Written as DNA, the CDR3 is TGTGCCAGCAGCTTGGTTCCCGGACGCGGGGGGACCACAGATACGCAGTATTTT. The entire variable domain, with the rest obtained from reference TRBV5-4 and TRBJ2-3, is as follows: ETGVTQSPTHLIKTRGQQVTLRCSSQSGHNTVSWYQQALGQGPQFIFQYYREEENGRGNFPPRFSGLQFPNYSSELNVNALELDDSALYLCASSLVPGRGGTTDTQYFGPGTRLTVL.

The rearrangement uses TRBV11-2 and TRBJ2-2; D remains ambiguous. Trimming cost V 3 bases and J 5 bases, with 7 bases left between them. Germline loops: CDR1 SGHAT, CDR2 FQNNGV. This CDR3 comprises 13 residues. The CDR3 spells CASSFLATGELFF. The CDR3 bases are TGTGCCAGCAGCTTTCTGGCGACCGGGGAGCTGTTTTTT.

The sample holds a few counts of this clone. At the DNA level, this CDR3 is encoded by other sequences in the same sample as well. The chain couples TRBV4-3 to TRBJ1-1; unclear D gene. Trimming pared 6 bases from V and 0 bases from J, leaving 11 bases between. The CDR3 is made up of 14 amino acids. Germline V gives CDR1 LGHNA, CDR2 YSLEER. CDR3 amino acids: CASSPFGVNTEAFF. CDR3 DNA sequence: TGCGCCAGCAGTCCATTCGGAGTGAACACTGAAGCTTTCTTT.

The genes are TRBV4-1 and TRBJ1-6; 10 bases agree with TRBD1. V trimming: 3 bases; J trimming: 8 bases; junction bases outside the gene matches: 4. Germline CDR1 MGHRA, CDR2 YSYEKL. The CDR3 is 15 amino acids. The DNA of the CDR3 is TGCGCCAGCAGCCATGGTGGGACAGGGGATTCACCCCTCCACTTT. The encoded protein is CASSHGGTGDSPLHF.

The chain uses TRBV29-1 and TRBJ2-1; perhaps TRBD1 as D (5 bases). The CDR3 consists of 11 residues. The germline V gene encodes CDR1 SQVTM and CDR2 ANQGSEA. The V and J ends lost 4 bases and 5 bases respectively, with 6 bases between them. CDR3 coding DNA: TGCAGCGTTGGGGGCAACAATGAGCAGTTCTTC. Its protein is CSVGGNNEQFF.

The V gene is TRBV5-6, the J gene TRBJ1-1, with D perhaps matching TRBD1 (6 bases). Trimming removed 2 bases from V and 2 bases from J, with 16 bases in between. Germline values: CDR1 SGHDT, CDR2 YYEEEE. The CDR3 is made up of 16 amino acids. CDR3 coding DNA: TGTGCCAGCAGCTTCACCCACAGGGTTGACAACACTGAAGCTTTCTTT. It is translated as CASSFTHRVDNTEAFF.

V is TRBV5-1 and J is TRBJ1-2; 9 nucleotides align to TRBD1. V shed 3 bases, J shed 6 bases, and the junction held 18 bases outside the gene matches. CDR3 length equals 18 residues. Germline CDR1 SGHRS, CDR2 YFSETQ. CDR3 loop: CASSWDRDEVAPKNGYTF. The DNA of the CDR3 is TGCGCCAGCAGCTGGGACAGGGATGAAGTGGCGCCGAAGAATGGCTACACCTTC.

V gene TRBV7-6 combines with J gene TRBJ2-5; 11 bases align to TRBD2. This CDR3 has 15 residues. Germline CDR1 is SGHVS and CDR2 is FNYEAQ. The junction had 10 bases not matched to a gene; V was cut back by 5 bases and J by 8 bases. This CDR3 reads CASSPGTSGTITQYF. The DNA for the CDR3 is TGTGCCAGCAGCCCCGGGACTAGCGGTACAATAACCCAGTACTTC. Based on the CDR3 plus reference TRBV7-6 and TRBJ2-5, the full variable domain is GAGVSQSPRYKVTKRGQDVALRCDPISGHVSLYWYRQALGQGPEFLTYFNYEAQQDKSGLPNDRFSAERPEGSISTLTIQRTEQRDSAMYRCASSPGTSGTITQYFGPGTRLLVL.

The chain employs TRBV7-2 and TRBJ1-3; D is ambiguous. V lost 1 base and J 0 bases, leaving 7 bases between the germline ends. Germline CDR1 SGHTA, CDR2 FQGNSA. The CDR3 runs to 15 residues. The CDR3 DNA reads TGTGCCAGCAGCTTAGGGATCAGCTCTGGAAACACCATATATTTT. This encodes CASSLGISSGNTIYF. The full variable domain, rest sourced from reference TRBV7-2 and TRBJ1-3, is GAGVSQSPSNKVTEKGKDVELRCDPISGHTALYWYRQSLGQGLEFLIYFQGNSAPDKSGLPSDRFSAERTGGSVSTLTIQRTQQEDSAVYLCASSLGISSGNTIYFGEGSWLTVV.

CDR3 protein: CASSQAPKGGADSNQPQHF. CDR3 sequence (DNA): TGCGCCAGCAGCCAAGCACCAAAGGGTGGGGCTGATAGCAATCAGCCCCAGCATTTT. This sequence joins TRBV4-1 and TRBJ1-5; D is possibly TRBD1 (5 bases). Trimming took 1 base from V and 0 from J, leaving 19 bases between them. Germline loops: CDR1 MGHRA, CDR2 YSYEKL. The CDR3 spans 19 residues.

The CDR3 DNA follows: TGTGCCAGCAGCCCTCAGGTCTCCTACGAGCAGTACTTC. Amino acid sequence: CASSPQVSYEQYF. The rearrangement joins TRBV7-8 to TRBJ2-7; unclear D gene. The CDR3 is made up of 13 amino acids. The V gene lost 5 bases and the J gene lost 0 bases, with 8 bases spanning the gap. From germline, CDR1 is SGHVS and CDR2 FQNEAQ.

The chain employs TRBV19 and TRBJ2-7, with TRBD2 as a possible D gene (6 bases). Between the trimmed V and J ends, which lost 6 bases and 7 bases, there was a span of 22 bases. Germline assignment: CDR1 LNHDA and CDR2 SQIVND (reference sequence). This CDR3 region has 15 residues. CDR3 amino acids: CASSGLTAPAGEQYF. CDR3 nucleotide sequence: TGTGCCAGTAGCGGCCTGACAGCTCCCGCGGGAGAGCAGTACTTC.